These T cell receptor beta chains were read from a single sample in a study of blood T cell repertoires in COVID-19. Produced via immunoSEQ multiplex PCR; TCRdb's table is partial and in-frame only. Among about 250,000 clones, around nine tenths were seen once, and the ten largest hold over 1.1%. Sequenced sample: peripheral blood. The receptors were gathered from an older man with acute or convalescent COVID-19. The CDR3 runs from the conserved cysteine through the conserved F or W. Fields, in order: V gene, clone size, J gene, CDR3 protein. The listing skips clone size in some rows; elsewhere it reads once, few, many or a size class.

>TRBV5-1|-|TRBJ2-4
CASSPPGTSGSQNIQYF
>TRBV7-2|-|TRBJ1-6
CASSQQGVDNSPLHF
>TRBV11-3|-|TRBJ2-2
CASSFSNLNTGELFF
>TRBV5-6|-|TRBJ1-2
CASSLGYHRGGYTF
>TRBV9|-|TRBJ2-1
CASSGGGSYNEQFF
>TRBV5-1|-|TRBJ1-4
CASRPDRVPNEKLFF
>TRBV6-5|once|TRBJ1-6
CATRREGQGNSPLHF
>TRBV18|-|TRBJ1-1
CASSPSGTGREAFF
>TRBV19|once|TRBJ2-1
CASSIQQGAWNEQFF
>TRBV5-4|-|TRBJ2-7
CASSLARGTPYEQYF
>TRBV2|-|TRBJ1-2
CASRPRGRYGYTF
>TRBV19|-|TRBJ2-5
CASSLSGRGEEGETQYF
>TRBV4-2|few|TRBJ1-2
CASSGQGSYGYTF
>TRBV6-5|-|TRBJ2-7
CASSSTSAGGYEQYF
>TRBV29-1|once|TRBJ2-1
CSVHLEAYGNEQFF
>TRBV9|few|TRBJ2-7
CASSVGGLTYEQYF
>TRBV6-5|-|TRBJ1-5
CASSSGQISNQPQHF
>TRBV2|-|TRBJ1-6
CASRETGYSPLHF
>TRBV28|-|TRBJ1-3
CASSLPTSRRSGNTIYF
>TRBV18|-|TRBJ2-5
CASSPNSGTGGETQYF
>TRBV5-1|-|TRBJ1-6
CASSLSVTNSPLHF
>TRBV7-2|-|TRBJ2-3
CASSKGGAGPTDTQYF
>TRBV19|-|TRBJ2-2
CASSIWTSNTGELFF
>TRBV25-1|-|TRBJ1-4
CASRGPEAYEKLFF
>TRBV28|-|TRBJ1-4
CASSPTGVTNEKLFF
>TRBV9|-|TRBJ1-1
CASSRRPTPTEAFF
>TRBV6-2/TRBV6-3|-|TRBJ1-5
CASSYARRGNQPQHF
>TRBV7-3|-|TRBJ2-3
CASSLTSTRADTQYF
>TRBV6-2/TRBV6-3|-|TRBJ2-4
CASSSGRGAAKNIQYF
>TRBV7-9|-|TRBJ1-2
CASSLDSPTEPNYGYTF
>TRBV4-2|-|TRBJ2-3
CASSQRLAGSQDTQYF
>TRBV6-4|-|TRBJ2-1
CASSGDRGQGQQFF
>TRBV19|-|TRBJ1-3
CASSAGTGENTIYF
>TRBV4-3|once|TRBJ1-2
CASSQDLTANGYTF
>TRBV5-6|once|TRBJ1-6
CASSGDRGRRSPLHF
>TRBV18|-|TRBJ1-5
CASSPGGTPQPQHF
>TRBV3-1/TRBV3-2|-|TRBJ2-1
CASSQGRPTYNEQFF
>TRBV2|-|TRBJ1-2
CASSAGRAIGYGYTF
>TRBV19|once|TRBJ1-1
CASSIIGEVITEAFF
>TRBV24-1|few|TRBJ2-2
CATSGTGGRTGELFF
>TRBV19|-|TRBJ1-6
CASSISGQTNSPLHF
>TRBV27|-|TRBJ2-1
CASSLHRDSYNEQFF
>TRBV5-1|-|TRBJ2-1
CASSFTGTSHNEQFF
>TRBV5-1|-|TRBJ1-4
CASSLGGQGKGVNEKLFF